Shown below are 16 T cell receptor beta chains from a single sample sequenced in a study of OX40 agonist ivuxolimab in advanced cancers. Repertoires were generated with immunoSEQ multiplex PCR, while TCRdb's copy carries only in-frame clones and drops some. The table has about 19,000 clones, around 78% seen once. Specimen: CD4+ or CD8+ T cells sorted from blood, collected in a trial of the OX40 agonist ivuxolimab. The receptors here all came from an adult with an advanced solid tumor such as melanoma, head and neck, liver or kidney cancer.

This sequence joins TRBV27 and TRBJ2-1; D not resolved. The V and J ends lost 6 bases and 0 bases respectively, with 15 bases between them. Germline V CDR1 and CDR2: MNHEY, SMNVEV (reference sequence). CDR3 length: 16 amino acids. CDR3 coding DNA: TGTGCCAGCAGCCCCCCTAGGGTCAGCTCCTACAATGAGCAGTTCTTC. Protein sequence: CASSPPRVSSYNEQFF.

The CDR3: CASSLVGSGPEGNIQYF. Here the CDR3 DNA reads TGTGCCAGCAGCTTAGTTGGGTCGGGTCCCGAGGGAAACATTCAGTACTTC. The chain recombines TRBV11-2 with TRBJ2-4; possible D gene TRBD2, 5 bases. The germline V gene has CDR1 SGHAT and CDR2 FQNNGV. The V end lost 1 base, the J end lost 6 bases, and 19 bases lay between the germline ends. This CDR3 has 17 residues.

The chain links TRBV7-9 to TRBJ2-7, with no clear D. V was trimmed by 3 bases and J by 5 bases, leaving 11 bases between them. Germline lookup yields CDR1 SEHNR and CDR2 FQNEAQ (reference sequence). The CDR3 runs 13 residues. CDR3 residues: CASSLPPINEQYF. The CDR3 region has the DNA TGTGCCAGCAGCTTGCCTCCTATTAACGAGCAGTACTTC.

The chain joins TRBV9 to TRBJ1-1, with D uncertain. The V end was cut by 0 bases, the J end by 2 bases, with 5 bases between. Germline loops: CDR1 SGDLS, CDR2 YYNGEE. The CDR3 has 13 residues. The CDR3 DNA is TGTGCCAGCAGCGTAGGGGATAACACTGAAGCTTTCTTT. Amino acid sequence: CASSVGDNTEAFF.

The chain is built from TRBV5-6 and TRBJ2-7, with 8 bases aligning to TRBD2. The CDR3 sequence is 15 residues long. Trimming took 4 bases from V and 1 from J; bases not matched to a gene: 7. Germline-derived CDR1 and CDR2 are SGHDT and YYEEEE. In nucleotides, the CDR3 is TGTGCCAGCAGCCCTTGGCGGGGGGCATCCTACGAGCAGTACTTC. Translation gives CASSPWRGASYEQYF.

V is TRBV7-3 and J is TRBJ2-5; 7 nucleotides match TRBD1. CDR3 length equals 13 residues. From germline, CDR1 is SGHTA and CDR2 FQGTGA. The trim removed 3 bases at V and 4 bases at J, leaving 2 bases unmatched. CDR3 coding DNA: TGTGCCAGCAGCTTTAACAGGGGAGAGACCCAGTACTTC. It encodes CASSFNRGETQYF.

In regard to this clone: A clone one base away is much larger, so this may be a read error. The chain links TRBV4-3 to TRBJ2-1, with D perhaps matching TRBD1 (6 bases). With 2 bases removed from V and 7 bases from J, the gap between germline ends came to 15 bases. The germline V gene encodes CDR1 LGHNA and CDR2 YSLEER. CDR3 length: 15 amino acids. In nucleotides, the CDR3 is TGCGCCAGCAGCCAAAATAGTTCAGGGGTGAATGAGCAGTTCTTC. Translating gives CASSQNSSGVNEQFF.

The chain couples TRBV7-6 to TRBJ1-5; D remains unclear. Between the trimmed V and J ends, which lost 4 bases and 0 bases, there was a span of 4 bases. Germline CDR1 is SGHVS and CDR2 is FNYEAQ. CDR3 length equals 13 residues. CDR3 protein: CASSYGSNQPQHF. DNA of the CDR3: TGTGCCAGCAGCTACGGTAGCAATCAGCCCCAGCATTTT.

The chain employs TRBV5-6 and TRBJ1-2; D unclear. CDR1 is SGHDT and CDR2 is YYEEEE in the germline V gene. Trimming took off 0 bases at V and 7 bases at J, with 4 bases between the two ends. The CDR3 runs 11 residues. The CDR3 bases are TGTGCCAGCAGCTTGGGCAGTGGCTACACCTTC. It specifies CASSLGSGYTF.

The J gene is TRBJ2-7, the V gene TRBV10-1; TRBD1 is a possible D gene (5 bases). The CDR3 runs 11 residues. V shed 5 bases and J shed 4 bases, with 6 bases lying between them. Germline V gives CDR1 WNHNN, CDR2 SYGVQD (reference sequence). The CDR3 spells CASSYRYEQYF. In DNA, the CDR3 is TGCGCCAGCAGTTACAGGTACGAGCAGTACTTC.

This clone was seen a handful of times. V is TRBV28 and J is TRBJ2-1; no reliable D call. Trimming stripped 7 bases from V and 0 bases from J, with 16 bases between. The CDR3 covers 16 residues. CDR1 MDHEN and CDR2 SYDVKM come from the germline V gene. In nucleotides, the CDR3 is TGTGCCAGCACAATAAGGCGGATCTACTCCTACAATGAGCAGTTCTTC. It yields the protein CASTIRRIYSYNEQFF.

The rearrangement uses TRBV6-5 and TRBJ2-2, with 10 bases aligning to TRBD2. The trim removed 5 bases at V and 3 bases at J, leaving 3 bases unmatched. The germline V gene encodes CDR1 MNHEY and CDR2 SVGAGI. The CDR3 length is 15 residues. The CDR3 reads CASSGLAGDTGELFF. The DNA for the CDR3 is TGTGCCAGCAGTGGGCTAGCGGGGGACACCGGGGAGCTGTTTTTT.

This clone ranks as medium-sized (0.01 to 0.1%). Other nucleotide sequences in the sample specify the same CDR3. The chain combines TRBV5-1 with TRBJ1-5; D uncertain. CDR3 length equals 15 residues. V was trimmed by 0 bases and J by 1 base, leaving 8 bases between them. Germline V CDR1 and CDR2: SGHRS, YFSETQ. The CDR3 loop is CASSLEGRSNQPQHF. CDR3 bases: TGCGCCAGCAGCTTGGAAGGCAGAAGCAATCAGCCCCAGCATTTT.

Sample share makes this clone medium-sized. CDR3 in amino acids: CASSPLLRDKTYEQYF. The CDR3 DNA is TGTGCCAGCAGTCCCCTCCTCCGGGACAAGACCTACGAGCAGTACTTC. The V gene is TRBV27, the J gene TRBJ2-7; possibly TRBD1 for D (6 bases). Per germline, CDR1 MNHEY and CDR2 SMNVEV (reference sequence). V was clipped by 5 bases and J by 2 bases, with 19 bases between them. This CDR3 is 16 amino acids long.

The V and J genes are TRBV2 and TRBJ2-7; 9 bases agree with TRBD2. J gave up 5 bases and V 3 bases, and 5 bases lay outside the gene matches. This CDR3 comprises 14 residues. Germline V gives CDR1 SNHLY, CDR2 FYNNEI. The CDR3 region is CASSDSSGSNEQYF. CDR3 coding DNA: TGTGCCAGCAGTGACAGTAGCGGGAGTAACGAGCAGTACTTC.

This clone has more than one count but fewer than ten. The chain is built from TRBV5-4 and TRBJ2-1, with no clear D. The CDR3 contains 12 residues. With 4 bases removed from V and 1 base from J, the gap between germline ends came to 3 bases. Germline assignment: CDR1 SGHNT and CDR2 YYREEE (reference sequence). CDR3 sequence reads: CASSPSYNEQFF. In DNA, the CDR3 is TGTGCCAGCAGCCCTTCCTACAATGAGCAGTTCTTC.